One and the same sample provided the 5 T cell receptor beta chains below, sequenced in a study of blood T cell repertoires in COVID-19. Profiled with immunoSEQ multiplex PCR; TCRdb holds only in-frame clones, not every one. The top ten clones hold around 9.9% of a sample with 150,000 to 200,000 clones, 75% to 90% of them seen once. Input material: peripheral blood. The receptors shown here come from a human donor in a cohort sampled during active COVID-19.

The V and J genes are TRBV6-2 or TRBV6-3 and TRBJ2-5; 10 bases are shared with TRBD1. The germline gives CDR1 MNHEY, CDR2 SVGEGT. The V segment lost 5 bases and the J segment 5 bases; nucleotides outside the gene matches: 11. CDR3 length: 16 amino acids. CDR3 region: CASSHIPMGQGETQYF. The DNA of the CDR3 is TGTGCCAGCAGTCACATCCCCATGGGACAGGGGGAGACCCAGTACTTC.

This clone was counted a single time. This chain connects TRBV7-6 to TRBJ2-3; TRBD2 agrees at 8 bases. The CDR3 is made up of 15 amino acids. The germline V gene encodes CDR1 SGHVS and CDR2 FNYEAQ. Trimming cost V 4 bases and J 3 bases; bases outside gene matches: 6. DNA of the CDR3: TGTGCCAGCAGCTCCTCCGGGACTAGTACAGATACGCAGTATTTT. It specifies CASSSSGTSTDTQYF.

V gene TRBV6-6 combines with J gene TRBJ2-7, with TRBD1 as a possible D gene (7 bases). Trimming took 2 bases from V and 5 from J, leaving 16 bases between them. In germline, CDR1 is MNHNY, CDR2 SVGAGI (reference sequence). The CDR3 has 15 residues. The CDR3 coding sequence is TGTGCCAGCAGTTACGCAGAGGAGGGGGCTAACGAGCAGTACTTC. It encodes CASSYAEEGANEQYF.

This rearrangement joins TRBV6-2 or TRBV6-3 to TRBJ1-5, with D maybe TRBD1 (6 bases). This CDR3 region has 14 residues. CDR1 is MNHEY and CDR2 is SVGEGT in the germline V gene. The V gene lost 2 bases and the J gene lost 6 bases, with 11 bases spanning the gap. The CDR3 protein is CASSYQGMGQPQHF. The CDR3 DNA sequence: TGTGCCAGCAGTTACCAGGGGATGGGTCAGCCCCAGCATTTT.

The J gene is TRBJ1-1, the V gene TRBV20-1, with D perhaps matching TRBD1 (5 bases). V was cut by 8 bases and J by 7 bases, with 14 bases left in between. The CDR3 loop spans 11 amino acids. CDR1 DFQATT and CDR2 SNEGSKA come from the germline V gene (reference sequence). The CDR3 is CSLRQTGEAFF. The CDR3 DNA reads TGCAGTCTTAGACAGACTGGTGAAGCTTTCTTT.